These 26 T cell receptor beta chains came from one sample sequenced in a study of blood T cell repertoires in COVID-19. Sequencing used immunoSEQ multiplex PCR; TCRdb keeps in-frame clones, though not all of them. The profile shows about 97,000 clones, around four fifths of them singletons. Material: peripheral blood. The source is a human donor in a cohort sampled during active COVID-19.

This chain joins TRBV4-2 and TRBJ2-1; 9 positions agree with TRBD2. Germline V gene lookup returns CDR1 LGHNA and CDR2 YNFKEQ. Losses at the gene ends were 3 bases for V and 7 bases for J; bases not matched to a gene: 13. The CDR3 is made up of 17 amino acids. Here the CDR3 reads CASSQGVGTSGSNEQFF. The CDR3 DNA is TGTGCCAGCAGCCAGGGTGTTGGCACTAGCGGGTCAAATGAGCAGTTCTTC.

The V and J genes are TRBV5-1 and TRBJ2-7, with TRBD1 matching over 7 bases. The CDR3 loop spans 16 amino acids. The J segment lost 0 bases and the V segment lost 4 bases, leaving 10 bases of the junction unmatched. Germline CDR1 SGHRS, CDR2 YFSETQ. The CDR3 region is CASSPKPGQTSYEQYF. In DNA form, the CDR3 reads TGCGCCAGCAGCCCAAAGCCGGGACAGACCTCCTACGAGCAGTACTTC. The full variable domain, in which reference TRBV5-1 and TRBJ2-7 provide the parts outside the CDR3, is KAGVTQTPRYLIKTRGQQVTLSCSPISGHRSVSWYQQTPGQGLQFLFEYFSETQRNKGNFPGRFSGRQFSNSRSEMNVSTLELGDSALYLCASSPKPGQTSYEQYFGPGTRLTVT.

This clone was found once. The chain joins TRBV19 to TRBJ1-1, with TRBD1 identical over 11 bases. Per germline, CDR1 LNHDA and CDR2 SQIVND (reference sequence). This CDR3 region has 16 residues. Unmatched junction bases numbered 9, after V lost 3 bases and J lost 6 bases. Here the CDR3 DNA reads TGTGCCAGTAGTATCTGGACAGGGGGCGGAAACGCTGAAGCTTTCTTT. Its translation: CASSIWTGGGNAEAFF.

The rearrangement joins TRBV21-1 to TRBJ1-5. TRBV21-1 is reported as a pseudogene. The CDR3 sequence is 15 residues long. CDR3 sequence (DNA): TGTGCCAGCAGCAAATTTTGGACTTTCAATCAGCCCCAGCATTTT. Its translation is CASSKFWTFNQPQHF.

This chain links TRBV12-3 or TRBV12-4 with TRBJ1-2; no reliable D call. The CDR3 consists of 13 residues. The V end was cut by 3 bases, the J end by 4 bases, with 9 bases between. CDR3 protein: CASSFVRFYGYTF. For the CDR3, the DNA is TGTGCCAGCAGTTTCGTCAGGTTCTATGGCTACACCTTC.

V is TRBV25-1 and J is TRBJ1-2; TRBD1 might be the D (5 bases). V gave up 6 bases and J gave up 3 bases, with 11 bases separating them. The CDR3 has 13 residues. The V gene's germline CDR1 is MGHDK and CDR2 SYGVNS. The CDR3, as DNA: TGTGCCAGCAGGGATCAGGGCGACTATGGCTACACCTTC. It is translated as CASRDQGDYGYTF.

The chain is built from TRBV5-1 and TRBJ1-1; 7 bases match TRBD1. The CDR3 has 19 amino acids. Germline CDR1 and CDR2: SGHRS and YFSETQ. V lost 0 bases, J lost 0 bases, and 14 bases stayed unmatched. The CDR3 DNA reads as TGCGCCAGCAGCTTGGAGTACGGGACAGACCCATTTATGAACACTGAAGCTTTCTTT. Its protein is CASSLEYGTDPFMNTEAFF.

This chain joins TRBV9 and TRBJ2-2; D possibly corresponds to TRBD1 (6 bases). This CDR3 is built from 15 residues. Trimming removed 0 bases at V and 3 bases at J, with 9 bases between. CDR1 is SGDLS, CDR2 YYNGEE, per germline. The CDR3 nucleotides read TGTGCCAGCAGCGTAGGGGGACACGACACCGGGGAGCTGTTTTTT. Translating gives CASSVGGHDTGELFF.

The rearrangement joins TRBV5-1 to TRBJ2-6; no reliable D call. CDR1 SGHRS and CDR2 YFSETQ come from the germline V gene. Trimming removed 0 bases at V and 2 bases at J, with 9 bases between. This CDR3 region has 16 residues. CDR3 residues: CASSLAGEAGANVLTF. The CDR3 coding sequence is TGCGCCAGCAGCTTGGCGGGTGAGGCTGGGGCCAACGTCCTGACTTTC.

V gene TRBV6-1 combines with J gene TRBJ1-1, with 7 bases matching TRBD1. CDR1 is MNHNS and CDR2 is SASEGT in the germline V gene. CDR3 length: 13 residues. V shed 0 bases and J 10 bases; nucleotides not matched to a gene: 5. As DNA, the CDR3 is TGTGCCAGCAGTGAAGCGGTCGACAGGGTAGCTTTCTTT. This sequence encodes CASSEAVDRVAFF.

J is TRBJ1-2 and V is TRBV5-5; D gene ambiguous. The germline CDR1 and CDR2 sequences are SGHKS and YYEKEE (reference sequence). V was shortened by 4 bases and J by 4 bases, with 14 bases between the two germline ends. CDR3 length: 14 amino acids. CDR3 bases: TGTGCCAGCAGCCCCGGGCCAGGAGGCTATGGCTACACCTTC. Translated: CASSPGPGGYGYTF.

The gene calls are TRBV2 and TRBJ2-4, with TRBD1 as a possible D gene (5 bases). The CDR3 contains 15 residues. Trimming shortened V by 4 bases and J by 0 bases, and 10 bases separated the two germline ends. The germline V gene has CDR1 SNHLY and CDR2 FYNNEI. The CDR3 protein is CASSGTFLAKNIQYF. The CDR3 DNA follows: TGTGCCAGCAGTGGGACATTCCTAGCCAAAAACATTCAGTACTTC.

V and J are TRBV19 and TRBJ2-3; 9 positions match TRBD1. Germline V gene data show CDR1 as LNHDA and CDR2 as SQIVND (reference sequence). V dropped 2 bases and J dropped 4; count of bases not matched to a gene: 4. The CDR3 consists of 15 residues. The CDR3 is CASSIRQGVADTQYF. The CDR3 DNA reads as TGTGCCAGTAGTATACGACAGGGGGTTGCAGATACGCAGTATTTT.

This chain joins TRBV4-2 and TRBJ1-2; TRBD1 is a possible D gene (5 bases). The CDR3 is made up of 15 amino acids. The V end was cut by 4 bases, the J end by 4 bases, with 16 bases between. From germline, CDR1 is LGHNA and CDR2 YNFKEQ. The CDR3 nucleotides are TGTGCCAGCAGCCCCACAGGTTACGGAGCCTATGGCTACACCTTC. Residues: CASSPTGYGAYGYTF.

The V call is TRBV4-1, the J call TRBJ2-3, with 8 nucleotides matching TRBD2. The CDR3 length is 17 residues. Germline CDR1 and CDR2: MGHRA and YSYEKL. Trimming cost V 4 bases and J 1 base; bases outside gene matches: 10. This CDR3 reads CASSRSVAGYGTDTQYF. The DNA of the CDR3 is TGCGCCAGCAGCCGCTCGGTAGCGGGATATGGCACAGATACGCAGTATTTT.

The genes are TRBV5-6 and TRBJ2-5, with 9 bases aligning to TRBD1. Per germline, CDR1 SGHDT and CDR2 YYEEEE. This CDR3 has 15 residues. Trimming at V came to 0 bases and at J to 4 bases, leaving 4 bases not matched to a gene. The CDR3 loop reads CASSLGTGAGETQYF. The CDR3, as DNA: TGTGCCAGCAGCTTGGGGACAGGGGCGGGAGAGACCCAGTACTTC.

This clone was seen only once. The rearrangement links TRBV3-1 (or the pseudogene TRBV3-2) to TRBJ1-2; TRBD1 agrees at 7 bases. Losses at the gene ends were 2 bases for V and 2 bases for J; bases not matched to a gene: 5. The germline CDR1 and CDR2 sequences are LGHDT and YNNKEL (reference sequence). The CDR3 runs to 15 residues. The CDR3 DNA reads TGTGCCAGCAGCCAACCCGGGACAGACAACTATGGCTACACCTTC. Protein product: CASSQPGTDNYGYTF.

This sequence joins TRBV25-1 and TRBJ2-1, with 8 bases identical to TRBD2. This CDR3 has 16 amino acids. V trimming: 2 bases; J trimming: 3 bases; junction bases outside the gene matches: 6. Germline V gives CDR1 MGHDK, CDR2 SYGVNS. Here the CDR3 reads CASSETSGGFYNEQFF. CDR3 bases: TGTGCCAGCAGTGAAACCAGCGGGGGATTCTACAATGAGCAGTTCTTC.

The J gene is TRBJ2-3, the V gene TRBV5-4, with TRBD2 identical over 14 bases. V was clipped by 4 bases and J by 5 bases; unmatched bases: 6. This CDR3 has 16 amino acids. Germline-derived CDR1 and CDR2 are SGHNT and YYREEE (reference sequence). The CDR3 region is CASSPRLAGGQDTQYF. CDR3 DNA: TGTGCCAGCAGCCCCAGACTAGCGGGGGGGCAAGATACGCAGTATTTT.

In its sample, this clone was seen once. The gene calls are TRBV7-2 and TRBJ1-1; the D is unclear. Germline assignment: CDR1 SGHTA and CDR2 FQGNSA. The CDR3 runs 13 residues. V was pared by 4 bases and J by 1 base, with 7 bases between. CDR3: CASSSGGNTEAFF. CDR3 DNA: TGTGCCAGCAGCTCGGGTGGGAACACTGAAGCTTTCTTT.

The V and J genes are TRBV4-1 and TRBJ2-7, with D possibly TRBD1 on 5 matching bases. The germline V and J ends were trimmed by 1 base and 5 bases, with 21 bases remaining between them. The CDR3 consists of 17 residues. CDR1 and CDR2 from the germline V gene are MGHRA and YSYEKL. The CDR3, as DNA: TGCGCCAGCAGCCAAGTAAAATCGTTATCCTTGGGGCACGAGCAGTACTTC. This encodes CASSQVKSLSLGHEQYF.

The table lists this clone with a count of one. CDR3: CASSLVGDWNYGYTF. The CDR3 DNA reads TGTGCCAGCAGCTTGGTAGGGGACTGGAACTATGGCTACACCTTC. This chain connects TRBV5-5 to TRBJ1-2; TRBD1 is a possible D gene (5 bases). The germline V and J ends were trimmed by 0 bases and 2 bases, with 11 bases remaining between them. The germline V gene has CDR1 SGHKS and CDR2 YYEKEE (reference sequence). CDR3 length: 15 residues.

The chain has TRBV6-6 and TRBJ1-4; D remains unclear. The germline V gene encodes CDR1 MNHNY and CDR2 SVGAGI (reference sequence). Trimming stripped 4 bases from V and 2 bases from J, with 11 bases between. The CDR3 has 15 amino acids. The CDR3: CASSSPDTTNEKLFF. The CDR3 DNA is TGTGCCAGCAGTTCCCCAGACACCACTAATGAAAAACTGTTTTTT.

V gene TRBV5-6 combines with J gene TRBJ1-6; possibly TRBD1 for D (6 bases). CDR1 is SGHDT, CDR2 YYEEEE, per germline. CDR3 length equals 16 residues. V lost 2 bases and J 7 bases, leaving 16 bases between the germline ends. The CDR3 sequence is CASSFFGGGLNSPLHF. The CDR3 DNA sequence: TGTGCCAGCAGCTTTTTTGGGGGGGGCCTAAATTCACCCCTCCACTTT.

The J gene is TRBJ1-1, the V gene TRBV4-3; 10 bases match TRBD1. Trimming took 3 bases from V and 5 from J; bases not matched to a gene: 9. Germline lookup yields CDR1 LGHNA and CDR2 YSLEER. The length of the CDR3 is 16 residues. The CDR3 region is CASSQYFGQGGTEAFF. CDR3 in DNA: TGCGCCAGCAGCCAGTACTTTGGACAGGGGGGTACTGAAGCTTTCTTT.

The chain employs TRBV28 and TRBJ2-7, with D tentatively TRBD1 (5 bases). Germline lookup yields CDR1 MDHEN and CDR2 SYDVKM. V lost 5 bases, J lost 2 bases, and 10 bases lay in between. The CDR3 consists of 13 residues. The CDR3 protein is CASSVGVPYEQYF. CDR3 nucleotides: TGTGCCAGCAGTGTAGGGGTCCCCTACGAGCAGTACTTC.